The rows below give T cell receptor beta chains drawn from one sample of a study of blood T cell repertoires in COVID-19. TCRdb's copy holds only in-frame clones and misses some; the assay was immunoSEQ multiplex PCR. Of under 90,000 clones listed, about 85% are singletons. The sequenced sample was peripheral blood. These receptors were taken from a woman aged 45-65 years with COVID-19, enrolled during active disease. The CDR3 runs from the conserved cysteine through the conserved F or W.

j_call cdr3_length v_call cdr3_aa
TRBJ2-5 13 TRBV11-3 CASSSPFGETQYF
TRBJ2-2 12 TRBV28 CASRTDTGELFF
TRBJ1-4 15 TRBV6-6 CASRMPDRANEKLFF
TRBJ1-1 15 TRBV28 CASIGWRQLNTEAFF
TRBJ2-5 15 TRBV14 CASSQDGRLQETQYF
TRBJ2-3 15 TRBV12-5 CASGFGRGATDTQYF
TRBJ2-7 16 TRBV28 CASSLWSIRKGYEQYF
TRBJ2-7 15 TRBV5-8 CASSLVGGNGYEQYF
TRBJ2-3 16 TRBV9 CASSVDPDRVTDTQYF
TRBJ2-5 15 TRBV19 CASSDLGTGQETQYF
TRBJ1-2 15 TRBV2 CASTAWRDDKGGYTF